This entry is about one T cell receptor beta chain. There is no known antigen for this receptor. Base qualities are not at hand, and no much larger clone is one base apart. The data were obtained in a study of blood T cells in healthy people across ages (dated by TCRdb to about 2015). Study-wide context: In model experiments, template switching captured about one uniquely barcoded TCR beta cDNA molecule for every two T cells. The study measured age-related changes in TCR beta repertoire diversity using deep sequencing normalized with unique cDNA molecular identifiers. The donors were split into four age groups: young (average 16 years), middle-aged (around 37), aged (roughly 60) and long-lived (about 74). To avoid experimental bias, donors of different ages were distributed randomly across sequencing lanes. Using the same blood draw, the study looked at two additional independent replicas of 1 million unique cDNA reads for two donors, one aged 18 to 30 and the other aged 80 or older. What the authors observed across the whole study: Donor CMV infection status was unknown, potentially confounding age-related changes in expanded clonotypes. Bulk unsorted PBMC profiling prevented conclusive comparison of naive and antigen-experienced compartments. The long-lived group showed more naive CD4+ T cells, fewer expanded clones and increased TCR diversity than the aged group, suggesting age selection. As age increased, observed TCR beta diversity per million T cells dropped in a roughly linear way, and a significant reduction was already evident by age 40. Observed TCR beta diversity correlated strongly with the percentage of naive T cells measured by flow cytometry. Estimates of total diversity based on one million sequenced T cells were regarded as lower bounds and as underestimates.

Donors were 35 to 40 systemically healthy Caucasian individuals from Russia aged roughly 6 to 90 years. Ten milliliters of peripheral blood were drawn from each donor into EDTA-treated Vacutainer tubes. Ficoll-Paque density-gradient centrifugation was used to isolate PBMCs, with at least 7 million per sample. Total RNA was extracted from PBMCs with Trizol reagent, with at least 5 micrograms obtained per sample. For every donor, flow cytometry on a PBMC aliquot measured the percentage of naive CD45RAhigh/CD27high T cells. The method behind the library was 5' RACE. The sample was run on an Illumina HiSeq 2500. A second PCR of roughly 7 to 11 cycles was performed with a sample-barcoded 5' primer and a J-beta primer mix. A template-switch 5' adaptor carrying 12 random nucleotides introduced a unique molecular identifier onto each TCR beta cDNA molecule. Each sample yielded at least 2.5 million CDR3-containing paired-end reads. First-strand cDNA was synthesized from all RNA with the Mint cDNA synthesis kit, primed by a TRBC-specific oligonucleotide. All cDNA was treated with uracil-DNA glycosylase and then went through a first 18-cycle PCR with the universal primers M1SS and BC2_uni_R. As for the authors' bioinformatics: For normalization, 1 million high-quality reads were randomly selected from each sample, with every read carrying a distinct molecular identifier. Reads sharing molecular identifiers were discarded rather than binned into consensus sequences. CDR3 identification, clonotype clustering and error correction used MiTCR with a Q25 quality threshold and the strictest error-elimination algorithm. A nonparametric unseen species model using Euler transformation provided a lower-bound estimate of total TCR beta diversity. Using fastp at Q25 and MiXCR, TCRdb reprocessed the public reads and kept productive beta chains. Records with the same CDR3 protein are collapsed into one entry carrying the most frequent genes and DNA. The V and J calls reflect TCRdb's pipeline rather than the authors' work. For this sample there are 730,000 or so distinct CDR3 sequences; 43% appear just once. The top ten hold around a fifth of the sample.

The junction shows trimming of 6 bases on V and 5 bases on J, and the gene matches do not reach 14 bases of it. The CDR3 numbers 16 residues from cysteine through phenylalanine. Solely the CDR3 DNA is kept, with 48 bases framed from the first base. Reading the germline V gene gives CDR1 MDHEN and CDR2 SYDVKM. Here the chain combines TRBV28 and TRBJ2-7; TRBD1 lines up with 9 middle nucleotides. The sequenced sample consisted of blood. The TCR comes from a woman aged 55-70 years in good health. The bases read TGTGCCAGCAGCAACTATCCGGGACAGGGAACGGACGAGCAGTACTTC. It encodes CASSNYPGQGTDEQYF.